One TCR beta chain is described in this entry. What it recognizes is unknown. The data originate from a study of T cell responses to AZD1222 COVID-19 vaccine. Only in-frame clones appear in the TCRdb table, and some are missing; sequencing was by immunoSEQ multiplex PCR. The sample includes 120,000 or so clones, around 84% seen only once; the top ten take roughly a quarter. Between the trimmed V and J ends, which lost 2 bases and 4 bases, there was a span of 14 bases. Germline CDR1 is WSHSY and CDR2 is SAAADI. The length of the CDR3 is 16 residues. Findings and caveats of the study: Donor demographics were predominantly white British with a female majority; clonal diversity may be underestimated. Increased Spike-specific TCR breadth and depth were observed after two AZD1222 doses. Just 5 to 7 people given AZD1222 tested seropositive at baseline.

The J gene is TRBJ1-4, the V gene TRBV10-2; D is unresolved. The material was peripheral blood, obtained 28 days after the second AZD1222 dose. The sequence came from an adult who received the AZD1222 COVID-19 vaccine. CDR3: CASSEAGSGNNEKLFF. The CDR3 nucleotides are TGCGCCAGCAGTGAGGCAGGTTCGGGGAATAATGAAAAACTGTTTTTT.